Below, 18 T cell receptor beta chains from the same sample are listed, as sequenced in a study of blood T cell repertoires in COVID-19 (dated by TCRdb to 2018 to 2021). Preparation of the library involved the immunoSEQ multiplex PCR assay. Not all clones reach the TCRdb copy of this immuneACCESS table, which keeps in-frame sequences only. Checked studies attribute under half of the gap to unresolved V genes and leave the rest unexplained. The sample profile shows roughly 200,000 clones; around 76% of them were found once. The ten largest clonotypes hold approximately 7.8% of the sample. Sequencing was done on a sample of peripheral blood. The receptors shown here come from a woman aged 60-70 years with COVID-19, enrolled during active disease.

V is TRBV5-1 and J is TRBJ1-4; D is possibly TRBD1 (6 bases). Trimming stripped 0 bases from V and 3 bases from J, with 12 bases between. Looked up from germline, CDR1 is SGHRS and CDR2 is YFSETQ. The CDR3 length is 16 residues. In DNA form, the CDR3 reads TGCGCCAGCAGCTTGGCGGGGGGCGCGTCTAATGAAAAACTGTTTTTT. Amino acids: CASSLAGGASNEKLFF.

This rearrangement joins TRBV6-6 to TRBJ1-1, with 9 bases identical to TRBD1. The V gene's germline CDR1 is MNHNY and CDR2 SVGAGI (reference sequence). This CDR3 has 12 residues. V shed 7 bases, J shed 11 bases, and the junction held 8 bases outside the gene matches. CDR3 bases: TGTGCCAGCACTGGGACAGGGCTTGAGGCTTTCTTT. Translating it yields CASTGTGLEAFF.

The count of this clone is one. J is TRBJ1-1 and V is TRBV7-2, with TRBD1 as a possible D gene (5 bases). Trimming left V 0 bases short and J 7 bases short, with 9 bases between. Germline V gene data show CDR1 as SGHTA and CDR2 as FQGNSA. The CDR3 consists of 13 residues. CDR3 sequence (DNA): TGTGCCAGCAGCTTAGCCCCAGACAGTGAAGCTTTCTTT. Its protein is CASSLAPDSEAFF.

The V gene is TRBV28, the J gene TRBJ2-1, with D hard to call. CDR1 MDHEN and CDR2 SYDVKM come from the germline V gene. The CDR3 has 15 residues. Trimming took off 1 base at V and 2 bases at J, with 9 bases between the two ends. The DNA for the CDR3 is TGTGCCAGCAGTTTATCCAGTCCCCCCTACAATGAGCAGTTCTTC. As protein: CASSLSSPPYNEQFF.

The J gene is TRBJ2-1, the V gene TRBV4-2, with TRBD2 matching 8 bases. The CDR3 covers 16 residues. Germline V CDR1 and CDR2: LGHNA, YNFKEQ. V gave up 0 bases and J gave up 5 bases; unmatched junction bases: 6. In nucleotides, the CDR3 is TGTGCCAGCAGCCAAGATCTTGGGACTAGACACAATGAGCAGTTCTTC. It yields the protein CASSQDLGTRHNEQFF.

This clone was seen more than once but under ten times. This chain uses TRBV6-5 with TRBJ1-5; possible D gene TRBD1, 6 bases. Per germline, CDR1 MNHEY and CDR2 SVGAGI. The V end was cut by 6 bases, the J end by 4 bases, with 13 bases between. The CDR3 totals 14 residues. The CDR3 nucleotides read TGTGCCAGCAGCCGCGACAGGACTAATCAGCCCCAGCATTTT. This codes for CASSRDRTNQPQHF.

There are a few counts of this clone. V and J are TRBV13 and TRBJ1-1; tentative D call: TRBD1 (5 bases). The V gene's germline CDR1 is PRHDT and CDR2 FYEKMQ (reference sequence). The CDR3 is made up of 14 amino acids. Trimming stripped 8 bases from V and 4 bases from J, with 17 bases between. The CDR3 region is CASLPPGGTTEAFF. CDR3 in DNA: TGTGCCAGCCTTCCCCCCGGGGGGACCACTGAAGCTTTCTTT.

This clone was seen once. The chain carries TRBV11-2 and TRBJ2-1; D possibly corresponds to TRBD2 (6 bases). The CDR3 consists of 15 residues. Trimming left V 1 base short and J 9 bases short, with 16 bases between. CDR1 is SGHAT, CDR2 FQNNGV, per germline. CDR3 sequence: CASSLGPPTSFEQFF. CDR3 DNA sequence: TGTGCCAGCAGCTTAGGCCCCCCGACTAGTTTTGAGCAGTTCTTC.

In nucleotides, the CDR3 is TGTGCCAGCAGGGGGACAGGGGGCACGGACACCATATATTTT. This gives the protein CASRGTGGTDTIYF. The chain is built from TRBV5-5 and TRBJ1-3; 12 nucleotides line up with TRBD1. After removal of 5 bases from V and 8 bases from J, the junction contained 5 bases not matched to a gene. Germline CDR1 and CDR2: SGHKS and YYEKEE (reference sequence). The CDR3 runs 14 residues.

This sequence joins TRBV7-2 and TRBJ2-5, with 7 bases lining up with TRBD1. Looked up from germline, CDR1 is SGHTA and CDR2 is FQGNSA. This CDR3 has 15 amino acids. J gave up 0 bases and V 5 bases, and 6 bases lay outside the gene matches. CDR3 amino acids: CASSLGTANQETQYF. Written as DNA, the CDR3 is TGTGCCAGCAGCCTCGGGACAGCCAACCAAGAGACCCAGTACTTC.

In DNA form, the CDR3 reads TGTGCCATCAGCGCCGGGACTAGCGGGGGCAGCACAGATACGCAGTATTTT. Its protein product is CAISAGTSGGSTDTQYF. The rearrangement uses TRBV10-3 and TRBJ2-3, with 14 bases fitting TRBD2. Germline assignment: CDR1 ENHRY and CDR2 SYGVKD. J lost 0 bases, V lost 6 bases, and 5 bases had no gene match. CDR3 size: 17 residues.

The chain couples TRBV7-9 to TRBJ2-1, with D hard to call. The CDR3 sequence is 11 residues long. Germline CDR1 and CDR2: SEHNR and FQNEAQ (reference sequence). The ends were cut back, 2 bases at V and 8 bases at J, with 4 bases in the middle. DNA for the CDR3: TGTGCCAGCAGCTTATTAGATGAGCAGTTCTTC. Residues: CASSLLDEQFF. The full variable domain, rest sourced from reference TRBV7-9 and TRBJ2-1, is DTGVSQNPRHKITKRGQNVTFRCDPISEHNRLYWYRQTLGQGPEFLTYFQNEAQLEKSRLLSDRFSAERPKGSFSTLEIQRTEQGDSAMYLCASSLLDEQFFGPGTRLTVL.

The V and J genes are TRBV4-1 and TRBJ2-1; possible D gene TRBD1, 5 bases. There are 15 residues in the CDR3. The ends were cut back, 2 bases at V and 0 bases at J, with 8 bases in the middle. Per the germline V gene, CDR1 is MGHRA and CDR2 is YSYEKL. The CDR3 region is CASSQRQGSYNEQFF. CDR3 coding DNA: TGCGCCAGCAGCCAAAGGCAGGGCTCCTACAATGAGCAGTTCTTC.

The rearrangement links TRBV7-8 to TRBJ1-4; a possible D gene is TRBD1 (6 bases). V shed 6 bases and J shed 7 bases, with 21 bases lying between them. The germline CDR1 and CDR2 sequences are SGHVS and FQNEAQ. This CDR3 comprises 16 residues. The CDR3 nucleotides are TGTGCCAGCAGTTGGAGCCCCCTGGGGGCGGGTGAAAAACTGTTTTTT. Translated, it gives CASSWSPLGAGEKLFF. Based on the CDR3 plus reference TRBV7-8 and TRBJ1-4, the full variable domain is GAGVSQSPRYKVAKRGQDVALRCDPISGHVSLFWYQQALGQGPEFLTYFQNEAQLDKSGLPSDRFFAERPEGSVSTLKIQRTQQEDSAVYLCASSWSPLGAGEKLFFGSGTQLSVL.

V and J are TRBV9 and TRBJ1-2, with TRBD1 identical over 7 bases. The V gene end was trimmed by 4 bases and the J gene end by 0 bases; junction bases not matched to a gene: 6. The germline gives CDR1 SGDLS, CDR2 YYNGEE. The CDR3 runs to 15 residues. The CDR3 protein is CASSSRQGPNYGYTF. The CDR3 DNA sequence: TGTGCCAGCAGCTCCCGACAGGGACCTAACTATGGCTACACCTTC.

This clone was detected only a few times. This chain joins TRBV28 and TRBJ1-2; D possibly corresponds to TRBD1 (6 bases). V dropped 5 bases and J dropped 8 bases, with 18 bases sitting between them. Germline values: CDR1 MDHEN, CDR2 SYDVKM. This CDR3 spans 14 amino acids. CDR3 amino acids: CASSLRTAWWGYTF. The CDR3 coding sequence is TGTGCCAGCAGTCTACGGACAGCCTGGTGGGGCTACACCTTC.

The gene calls are TRBV3-1 (or the pseudogene TRBV3-2) and TRBJ1-2; the D is unclear. V was shortened by 1 base and J by 7 bases, with 16 bases between the two germline ends. Germline CDR1 reads LGHDT; CDR2 reads YNNKEL (reference sequence). This CDR3 comprises 15 residues. This CDR3 reads CASSQVTGGPGGYTF. The CDR3 bases are TGTGCCAGCAGCCAAGTCACGGGTGGTCCGGGTGGCTACACCTTC.

V and J are TRBV3-1 (or the pseudogene TRBV3-2) and TRBJ2-5; possible D gene TRBD1, 6 bases. Germline CDR1 LGHDT, CDR2 YNNKEL (reference sequence). The CDR3 is 15 amino acids. V lost 0 bases and J 0 bases, leaving 8 bases between the germline ends. The CDR3 nucleotides read TGTGCCAGCAGCCAAGAGGACAGTTACCAAGAGACCCAGTACTTC. It yields the protein CASSQEDSYQETQYF.